The source of this TCR beta chain is a study of cytomegalovirus exposure and HLA in healthy donors (dated by TCRdb to 2015 to 2018). Study-level background: An earlier analysis of more than 550 of the donors reported 250 to 300 Gb of sequence data and 117 million unique TCR beta sequences obtained from 180 million or so T cells. An early release that covered some 640 HLA-typed donors contained approximately 300 gigabases of sequencing data and tens of millions of unique TCR sequences. Of the roughly 410 genotyped donors, more than 75% were placed in the genetic ancestry cluster associated with self-reported Caucasian donors. The study was designed to test whether signatures of past pathogen exposure could be identified by cataloging public T cell receptors. The study used immunosequencing to profile the T cell repertoires of 666 subjects and linked those repertoires to cytomegalovirus serostatus. A separate validation cohort of 90 to 150 different subjects was used in addition to the roughly 670-subject first cohort. The study combined high-throughput TCR immunosequencing, statistical association of individual TCRs with disease status, and machine learning to predict cytomegalovirus infection status. A later analysis re-examined previously published TCR beta repertoires from about 670 donors and added high-resolution HLA genotyping to investigate patterns of TCR occurrence. Rather than drawing on any new phenotypic data, the later analysis identified candidate immune exposures from TCR beta sequences and the way those sequences occurred across donors. An earlier analysis of 587 of the donors used high-throughput TCR beta sequencing to judge whether each TCR beta V gene segment behaved as functional or pseudogenic. Alongside the repertoire data, information on donor age, sex, ethnicity and CMV serostatus was compiled. A later genetic analysis used genome-wide SNP genotypes for about 60% of the roughly 670 donors, treating that subset as a discovery cohort. Every discovery cohort repertoire had been produced on one sequencing platform. Both class I and class II loci were covered by HLA typing, at four-digit resolution. The number of typed donors differed by locus: roughly 629-640 for A, B, C, DRB1 and DQB1; some 540 for DQA1; about 600 for DPA1; and around 490 for DPB1. Roughly 5 DR-DQ haplotypes were treated as single units for association and clustering because of strong linkage in the cohort. On average, approximately 250,000 unique TCR beta nucleotide sequences were sequenced per donor among 398 genotyped donors of the cohort, with roughly a sixth of those sequences being non-productive. What the research found in general, with its limitations: Compared with equally common non-associated chains, HLA-associated TCR beta chains in a later analysis were more clonally expanded and had lower generation probabilities. In a later analysis, around 17,000 TCR beta sequences were associated with specific HLA alleles at a false discovery rate of 0.05. Correlated functional status among segregating V segments might reflect linkage disequilibrium, but an unknown experimental factor could not be ruled out. V-gene and J-gene trimming of TCR beta chains was associated with a missense DCLRE1C variant in a later genetic analysis, and the association was replicated in an independent cohort. According to a later analysis, most CMV-associated TCR beta chains appeared to be HLA-restricted, and the HLA associations seemed to be driven largely by CMV exposure. Cytomegalovirus status was reported to be diagnosed by the classifier with high specificity and sensitivity in both the original and validation cohorts. Only TCR beta chains were sequenced in this cohort, and the absence of alpha or paired-chain data limited detectable features. When HLA alleles, especially DR and DQ, strongly co-occurred, TCR associations were difficult to assign to individual alleles. A cluster of highly shared sequence variants was judged likely to represent a technical artifact of the sequencing pipeline. In a later genetic analysis, fewer N-insertions in productive TCRs were reported among donors in an Asian-associated ancestry cluster than the approximately 670-donor mean. Because HLA typing was missing for some donors at each locus, association tests included only the typed subset. The earlier analysis of 587 of the donors excluded fewer than 20 rarely observed V segments, including chromosome 9 orphons, because counts were too low. For the cohort, immune exposure information was limited to CMV serostatus. Across donors, most TCR sequences were observed very rarely, whereas some public TCRs were present in many individuals. In a later analysis, TCR association rates were found to vary across HLA loci, with the most associated TCRs seen for DRB1 alleles and the fewest for HLA-C alleles. A total of fewer than 200 TCR beta chains were listed by the study as associated with cytomegalovirus. In an earlier analysis of 450 to 750 of the donors, most TCR beta V segments appeared in productive rearrangements about 87% or about 30% of the time, broadly matching IMGT annotations. A further reported finding was that TCR beta sequences accurately predicted the HLA-A and HLA-B alleles for most subjects in the first cohort. In vitro tests confirmed that a few of the cytomegalovirus-associated TCR beta chains recognize cytomegalovirus antigens. In a later analysis, several top co-occurrence clusters were reported to appear linked to parvovirus B19, influenza, CMV and Epstein-Barr virus. According to the authors, the approach could potentially be generalized to other disease states and immunological phenotypes. The presence/absence analyses assumed that sequencing depth was roughly uniform across donors, and that assumption may not be true.

As regards this clone: Its antigen is currently not known. No quality values exist for individual bases; no much larger clone is one base distant.

Receptor amplification or capture employed the immunoSEQ multiplex PCR assay. A mixture of 60 forward primers for TCR Vbeta segments and 13 reverse primers for TCR Jbeta segments was used in the multiplex PCR. The CDR3 region of rearranged TCR beta genes was amplified from genomic DNA by a multiplex PCR assay. The amplified TCR beta libraries were sequenced on the Illumina HiSeq System as 87-base-pair reads. Turning to the authors' computational methods: A later analysis counted tens of millions of unique TCR beta chains across the 700 or so repertoires, and some 11 million of these chains were shared by at least two donors. Raw reads were error-corrected and collapsed into unique sequences by a nearest-neighbor algorithm in which closely related sequences were merged to remove PCR and sequencing errors. Alignment of CDR3 sequences to IMGT reference sequences was used to assign V, D and J gene segments. For a sequence to be retained, a match of at least six nucleotides was required to both a V gene segment and a J gene segment. A rearrangement counted as productive if the CDR3 had no stop codons and remained in frame with V and J, and every other rearrangement counted as non-productive. Following IMGT convention, CDR3 was defined as the stretch from the second conserved V-encoded cysteine up to the conserved J-encoded phenylalanine. The earlier analysis of 587 of the donors excluded sequences that lacked an unambiguous match to a single V gene segment. In an earlier analysis of about 590 of the donors, a V segment was called functional when productive rearrangements were above 56.7%, and segregating when the standard deviation between donors exceeded 5%. To diagnose cytomegalovirus status from the catalog of TCR beta chain sequences, a statistical classification framework was built. In a later analysis, V and J genes were assigned by comparing TCR nucleotide sequences against IMGT/GENE-DB human TR gene sequences. The TCRdist pipeline was used in a later analysis to assign CDR3 sequences and most-parsimonious VDJ recombination scenarios. In a later analysis, each TCR beta chain was defined by its CDR3 amino acid sequence together with its V-gene family, and reads lacking a unique V-gene family were excluded. To address suspected cross-contamination and a sequencing artifact, a later analysis removed 550 to 750 highly shared, low-generation-probability nucleotide sequences. For each public chain, a later analysis derived a clonal expansion index from normalized ranks of inferred template counts within each repertoire. In a later analysis, generation probabilities were computed using a VDJ recombination model fitted to out-of-frame rearrangements, and the results were checked against IGoR. A later analysis scored TCR-TCR, TCR-HLA and TCR-CMV co-occurrence with hypergeometric tests, applying a repertoire-size bias correction to TCR pairs. To estimate false discovery rates, a later analysis permuted the HLA or CMV assignments 20 times. In a later analysis, co-occurring TCRs were grouped with DBSCAN, and TCRdist sequence similarity was added when clustering was performed within HLA-allele-positive subsets. Repertoires with fewer than 30,000 or more than 120,000 public chains were left out of co-occurrence clustering, as were about 5 repertoires with anomalous nucleotide sharing. TCRdb re-hosts the immuneACCESS table, in-frame sequences only. Its copies lack some clones; in the studies checked, an unresolved V gene accounts for under half of them, and the cause for the rest is not known. Clone size and V and J calls were adopted from that table, with D and trimming inferred from the DNA. Across this sample there are about 220,000 clones, with approximately 68% seen only once. The ten largest clonotypes hold 1.8% of the sample.

The cohort comprised fewer than 700 healthy bone marrow donors. All cohort members were sampled while nominally healthy, although unrecorded immune exposures were likely present. The donor tested CMV seronegative and was one of the 352 seronegative cohort members. A peripheral blood sample was collected from each donor, and TCR beta sequencing was performed on peripheral blood mononuclear cells. Genomic DNA extraction from the blood cell samples was performed with the Qiagen DNeasy Blood Extraction Kit. The sequencing input was PBMCs. The sequence came from a woman aged 25 to 39 in good health and CMV-seronegative.

The CDR3 reads as follows: CASSLVVRAEQFF. In nucleotide form, the sequence is TGTGCCAGCAGCTTAGTAGTGAGAGCGGAGCAGTTCTTC. The chain links TRBV7-6 with TRBJ2-1; the D gene lacks a confident call. CDR1 and CDR2 are drawn from the germline V gene: SGHVS, FNYEAQ. Counted from cysteine to phenylalanine, this CDR3 has 13 amino acids. Only CDR3 DNA remains: 39 bases, in frame from the first base. Cut back by 1 base and 10 bases, the V and J ends lie 11 bases apart.